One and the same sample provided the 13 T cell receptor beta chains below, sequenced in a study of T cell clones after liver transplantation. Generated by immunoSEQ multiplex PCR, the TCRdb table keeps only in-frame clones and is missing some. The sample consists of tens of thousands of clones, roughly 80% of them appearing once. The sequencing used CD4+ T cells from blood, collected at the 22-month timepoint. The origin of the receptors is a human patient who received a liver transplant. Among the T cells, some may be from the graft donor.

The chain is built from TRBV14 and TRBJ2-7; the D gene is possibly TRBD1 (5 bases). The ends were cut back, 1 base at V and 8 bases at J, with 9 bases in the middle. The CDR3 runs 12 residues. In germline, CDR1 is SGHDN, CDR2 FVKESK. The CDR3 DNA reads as TGTGCCAGCAGCCAAGTGGGGCGGAAGCAGTACTTC. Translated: CASSQVGRKQYF.

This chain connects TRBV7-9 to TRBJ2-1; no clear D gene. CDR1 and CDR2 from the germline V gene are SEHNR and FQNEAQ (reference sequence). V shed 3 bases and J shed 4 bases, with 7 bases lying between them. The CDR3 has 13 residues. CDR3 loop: CASSFRVYNEQFF. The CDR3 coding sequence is TGTGCCAGCAGCTTTAGGGTTTACAATGAGCAGTTCTTC.

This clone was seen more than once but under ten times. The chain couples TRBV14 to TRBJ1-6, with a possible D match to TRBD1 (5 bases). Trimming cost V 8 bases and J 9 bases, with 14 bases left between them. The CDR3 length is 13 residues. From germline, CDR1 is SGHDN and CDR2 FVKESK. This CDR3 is CASSLTEASPLHF. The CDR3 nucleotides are TGTGCCAGCTCTTTGACAGAAGCTTCACCCCTCCACTTT.

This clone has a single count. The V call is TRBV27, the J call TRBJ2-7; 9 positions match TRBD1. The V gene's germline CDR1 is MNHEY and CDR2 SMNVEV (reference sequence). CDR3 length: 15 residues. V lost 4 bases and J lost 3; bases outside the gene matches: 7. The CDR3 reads CASSSRTGVSYEQYF. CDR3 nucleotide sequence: TGTGCCAGCAGTTCGAGGACAGGGGTGAGCTACGAGCAGTACTTC.

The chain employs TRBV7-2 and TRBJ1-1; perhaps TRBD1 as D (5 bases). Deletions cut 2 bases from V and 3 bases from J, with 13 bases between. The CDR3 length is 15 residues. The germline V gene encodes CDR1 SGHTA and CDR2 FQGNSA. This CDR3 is CASSLQRRGDTEAFF. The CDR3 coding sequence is TGTGCCAGCAGCTTACAGAGGAGAGGGGACACTGAAGCTTTCTTT.

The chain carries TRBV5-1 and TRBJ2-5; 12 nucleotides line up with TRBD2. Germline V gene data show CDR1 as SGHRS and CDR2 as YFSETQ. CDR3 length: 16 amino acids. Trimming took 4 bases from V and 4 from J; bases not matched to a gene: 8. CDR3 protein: CASSPPGLAGRETQYF. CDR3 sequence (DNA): TGCGCCAGCAGCCCCCCCGGACTAGCGGGGAGAGAGACCCAGTACTTC.

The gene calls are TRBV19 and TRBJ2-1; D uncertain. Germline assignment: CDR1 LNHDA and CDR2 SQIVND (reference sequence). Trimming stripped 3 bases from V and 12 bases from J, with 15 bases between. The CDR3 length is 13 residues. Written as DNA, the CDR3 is TGTGCCAGTAGTATCCCCCCAGAGGACCGGCAGTTCTTC. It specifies CASSIPPEDRQFF.

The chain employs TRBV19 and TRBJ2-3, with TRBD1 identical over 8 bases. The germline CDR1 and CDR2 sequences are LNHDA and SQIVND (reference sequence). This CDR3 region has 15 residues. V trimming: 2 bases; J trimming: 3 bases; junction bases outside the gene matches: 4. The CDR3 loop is CASSIQGARTDTQYF. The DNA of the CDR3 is TGTGCCAGTAGTATACAGGGGGCGAGGACAGATACGCAGTATTTT. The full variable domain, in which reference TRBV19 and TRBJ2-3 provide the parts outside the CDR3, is DGGITQSPKYLFRKEGQNVTLSCEQNLNHDAMYWYRQDPGQGLRLIYYSQIVNDFQKGDIAEGYSVSREKKESFPLTVTSAQKNPTAFYLCASSIQGARTDTQYFGPGTRLTVL.

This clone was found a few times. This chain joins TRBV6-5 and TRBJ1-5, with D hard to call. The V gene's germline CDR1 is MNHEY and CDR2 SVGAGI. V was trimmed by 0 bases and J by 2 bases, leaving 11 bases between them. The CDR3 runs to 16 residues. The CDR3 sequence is CASSYSASYRNQPQHF. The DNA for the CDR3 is TGTGCCAGCAGTTACTCAGCCAGTTATCGCAATCAGCCCCAGCATTTT.

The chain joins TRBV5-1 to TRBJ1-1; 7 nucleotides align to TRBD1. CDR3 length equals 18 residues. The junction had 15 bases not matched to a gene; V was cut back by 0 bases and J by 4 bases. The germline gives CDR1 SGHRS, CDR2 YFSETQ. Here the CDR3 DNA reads TGCGCCAGCAGCTTGGCGTCGGGACAGAGTGTCAAGGGCACTGAAGCTTTCTTT. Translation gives CASSLASGQSVKGTEAFF.

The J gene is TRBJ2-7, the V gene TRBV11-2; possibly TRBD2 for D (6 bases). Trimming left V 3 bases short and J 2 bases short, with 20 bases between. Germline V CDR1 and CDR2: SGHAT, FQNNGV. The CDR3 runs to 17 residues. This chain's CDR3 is CASSFRRLGTATYEQYF. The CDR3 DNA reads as TGTGCCAGCAGCTTTAGGAGACTTGGGACTGCCACCTACGAGCAGTACTTC.

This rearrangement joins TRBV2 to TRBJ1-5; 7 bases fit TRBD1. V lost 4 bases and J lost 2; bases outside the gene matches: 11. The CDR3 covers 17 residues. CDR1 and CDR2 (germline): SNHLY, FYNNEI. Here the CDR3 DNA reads TGTGCCAGCAGTGTAGAGACAGGGAGAATAGGCAATCAGCCCCAGCATTTT. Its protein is CASSVETGRIGNQPQHF.

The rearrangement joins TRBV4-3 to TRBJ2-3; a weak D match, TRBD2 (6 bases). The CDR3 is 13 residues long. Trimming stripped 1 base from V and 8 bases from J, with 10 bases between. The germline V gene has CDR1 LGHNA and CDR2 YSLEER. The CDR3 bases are TGCGCCAGCAGCCAAGGTCGGGGACTTACGCAGTATTTT. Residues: CASSQGRGLTQYF.